This entry lists 26 T cell receptor beta chains sequenced from one sample in a study of patients and donors after allogeneic stem cell transplantation. TCRdb independently ran MiXCR on the RT-PCR reads; one entry per CDR3 protein. The sample carries some 960,000 distinct CDR3 sequences, roughly 18% recorded once. The sequencing sample was made of blood, either unsorted or a sorted T cell fraction (not recorded which). All receptors come from a human donor who was either an allogeneic HSCT recipient or a stem cell or donor lymphocyte infusion donor (not recorded which). It is not recorded whose cells these are; they may come from a transplant donor.

The V and J genes are TRBV6-2 or TRBV6-3 and TRBJ1-2; a weak D match, TRBD1 (6 bases). CDR3 size: 11 residues. V was shortened by 5 bases and J by 6 bases, with 7 bases between the two germline ends. Germline V lookup: CDR1 MNHEY, CDR2 SVGEGT. CDR3 residues: CASSNRDGYTF. The CDR3 region has the DNA TGTGCCAGCAGTAACAGGGATGGCTACACCTTC.

This clonotype has just a few counts. This rearrangement joins TRBV6-1 to TRBJ2-4; no reliable D call. The CDR3 covers 14 residues. The germline V gene has CDR1 MNHNS and CDR2 SASEGT. V was trimmed by 5 bases and J by 7 bases, leaving 15 bases between them. CDR3 in DNA: TGTGCCAGCAGTACAAGTGTCATGGGGAACATTCAGTACTTC. Protein product: CASSTSVMGNIQYF.

The chain joins TRBV4-1 to TRBJ1-1; weak D call: TRBD1 (5 bases). Trimming left V 0 bases short and J 1 base short, with 12 bases between. This CDR3 comprises 16 residues. The germline gives CDR1 MGHRA, CDR2 YSYEKL. The CDR3 sequence is CASSQERRGGNTEAFF. DNA of the CDR3: TGCGCCAGCAGCCAAGAACGTAGGGGCGGGAACACTGAAGCTTTCTTT.

The chain joins TRBV4-1 to TRBJ2-7, with 7 bases matching TRBD2. Trimming cost V 1 base and J 0 bases; bases outside gene matches: 3. The germline V gene has CDR1 MGHRA and CDR2 YSYEKL. The CDR3 covers 15 residues. The CDR3 protein is CASSQVLAVSYEQYF. The CDR3 DNA follows: TGCGCCAGCAGCCAAGTTCTAGCGGTCTCCTACGAGCAGTACTTC.

This clonotype has more than one count but fewer than ten. The gene calls are TRBV6-1 and TRBJ2-1, with D tentatively TRBD2 (6 bases). The CDR3 is 16 residues long. Germline V gene sequence: CDR1 MNHNS, CDR2 SASEGT. Trimming shortened V by 6 bases and J by 5 bases, and 20 bases separated the two germline ends. The CDR3 protein is CASRRLLGGKDNEQFF. The DNA for the CDR3 is TGTGCCAGCAGGAGACTATTAGGCGGGAAGGACAATGAGCAGTTCTTC.

The chain links TRBV5-1 to TRBJ2-7; 8 bases line up with TRBD1. Losses at the gene ends were 3 bases for V and 2 bases for J; bases not matched to a gene: 7. The CDR3 sequence is 15 residues long. Germline CDR1 is SGHRS and CDR2 is YFSETQ. The CDR3: CASSSGDRGTYEQYF. As DNA, the CDR3 is TGCGCCAGCAGCTCTGGAGACAGGGGCACCTACGAGCAGTACTTC.

This clonotype was counted between two and nine times. The V gene is TRBV20-1, the J gene TRBJ1-3; 11 nucleotides agree with TRBD1. V was clipped by 6 bases and J by 7 bases; unmatched bases: 5. Germline assignment: CDR1 DFQATT and CDR2 SNEGSKA (reference sequence). CDR3 length: 13 residues. The CDR3 DNA is TGCAGTGCCAAGGGACAGGGGGAGAACACCATATATTTT. This sequence encodes CSAKGQGENTIYF.

In this sample, this clonotype turned up many times. This chain connects TRBV4-3 to TRBJ1-5; a possible D gene is TRBD1 (6 bases). Germline loops: CDR1 LGHNA, CDR2 YSLEER. The CDR3 has 13 residues. V gave up 0 bases and J gave up 15 bases, with 15 bases separating them. CDR3 in DNA: TGCGCCAGCAGCCAAGAGATTTGGGGGGCGCGGCATTTT. It translates to CASSQEIWGARHF.

This clonotype was counted a few times. The rearrangement links TRBV5-1 to TRBJ2-1, with a possible D match to TRBD2 (6 bases). CDR3 length equals 14 residues. Per the germline V gene, CDR1 is SGHRS and CDR2 is YFSETQ. The germline V and J ends were trimmed by 0 bases and 10 bases, with 14 bases remaining between them. DNA of the CDR3: TGCGCCAGCAGCTTGGGGCTAGCGTCGACCGAGCAGTTCTTC. Translated: CASSLGLASTEQFF.

This clonotype was observed many times. The V gene is TRBV12-3 or TRBV12-4, the J gene TRBJ1-5; TRBD1 might be the D (6 bases). The CDR3 consists of 12 residues. The ends were cut back, 5 bases at V and 9 bases at J, with 11 bases in the middle. This chain's CDR3 is CASSKGERPQHF. The CDR3, as DNA: TGTGCCAGCAGTAAGGGGGAGCGGCCCCAGCATTTT.

This clonotype occurred many times. J is TRBJ2-7 and V is TRBV12-3 or TRBV12-4; D not certain. The CDR3 covers 12 residues. Trimming pared 2 bases from V and 4 bases from J, leaving 6 bases between. The CDR3 region has the DNA TGTGCCAGCAGTTTAAGTGAATACGAGCAGTACTTC. Amino acids: CASSLSEYEQYF.

In its sample, this clonotype was seen many times. CDR3 sequence: CASSYRGPPITEQFF. Written as DNA, the CDR3 is TGCGCCAGCAGCTACAGGGGCCCACCTATAACCGAGCAGTTCTTC. The V call is TRBV5-1, the J call TRBJ2-1; TRBD1 matches 7 bases. Germline trimming cut 3 bases from V and 10 bases from J; bases unmatched to any gene: 13. Germline lookup yields CDR1 SGHRS and CDR2 YFSETQ. CDR3 size: 15 residues. Combining the CDR3 with reference TRBV5-1 and TRBJ2-1 gives the whole variable domain KAGVTQTPRYLIKTRGQQVTLSCSPISGHRSVSWYQQTPGQGLQFLFEYFSETQRNKGNFPGRFSGRQFSNSRSEMNVSTLELGDSALYLCASSYRGPPITEQFFGPGTRLTVL.

The J gene is TRBJ1-1, the V gene TRBV5-6; no clear D gene. The CDR3 length is 13 residues. Germline assignment: CDR1 SGHDT and CDR2 YYEEEE. Trimming pared 0 bases from V and 6 bases from J, leaving 9 bases between. The CDR3 here is CASSLEESPEAFF. CDR3 in DNA: TGTGCCAGCAGCTTGGAAGAAAGCCCTGAAGCTTTCTTT. Based on the CDR3 plus reference TRBV5-6 and TRBJ1-1, the full variable domain is DAGVTQSPTHLIKTRGQQVTLRCSPKSGHDTVSWYQQALGQGPQFIFQYYEEEERQRGNFPDRFSGHQFPNYSSELNVNALLLGDSALYLCASSLEESPEAFFGQGTRLTVV.

The chain links TRBV9 to TRBJ1-2; D gene unclear. Trimming took off 3 bases at V and 0 bases at J, with 15 bases between the two ends. Germline CDR1 reads SGDLS; CDR2 reads YYNGEE. The length of the CDR3 is 16 residues. The CDR3 DNA follows: TGTGCCAGCAGCGCCCGCCTGCCCAGCTCTAACTATGGCTACACCTTC. Residues: CASSARLPSSNYGYTF.

Many counts were recorded for this clonotype. The chain is built from TRBV5-1 and TRBJ1-2; 7 bases map to TRBD1. Germline trimming cut 4 bases from V and 8 bases from J; bases unmatched to any gene: 8. Germline V gene lookup returns CDR1 SGHRS and CDR2 YFSETQ. The CDR3 runs 13 residues. The CDR3 is CASSPGGAMGYTF. The CDR3, as DNA: TGCGCCAGCAGCCCAGGGGGGGCTATGGGCTACACCTTC.

A few counts support this clonotype. This chain uses TRBV7-2 with TRBJ2-5; D is undetermined. V lost 1 base and J 4 bases, leaving 16 bases between the germline ends. Per germline, CDR1 SGHTA and CDR2 FQGNSA. This CDR3 is 16 amino acids long. The CDR3 bases are TGTGCCAGCAGCTTAGGGATGATTAGATTAAGAGAGACCCAGTACTTC. It yields the protein CASSLGMIRLRETQYF. The complete variable domain, with remaining parts taken from reference TRBV7-2 and TRBJ2-5, reads GAGVSQSPSNKVTEKGKDVELRCDPISGHTALYWYRQSLGQGLEFLIYFQGNSAPDKSGLPSDRFSAERTGGSVSTLTIQRTQQEDSAVYLCASSLGMIRLRETQYFGPGTRLLVL.

This chain links TRBV15 with TRBJ2-3, with no clear D. This CDR3 contains 14 residues. The germline V and J ends were trimmed by 1 base and 0 bases, with 5 bases remaining between them. From germline, CDR1 is LNHNV and CDR2 YYDKDF (reference sequence). The chain's CDR3 is CATSRGLSTDTQYF. For the CDR3, the DNA is TGTGCCACCAGCAGAGGTTTGAGCACAGATACGCAGTATTTT.

The chain has TRBV7-8 and TRBJ1-1, with a tentative D call TRBD1 (5 bases). This CDR3 comprises 15 residues. Looked up from germline, CDR1 is SGHVS and CDR2 is FQNEAQ. V lost 5 bases, J lost 1 base, and 14 bases lay in between. As DNA, the CDR3 is TGTGCCAGCAGCCCCAGGGACGGTTGGAACACTGAAGCTTTCTTT. It codes for CASSPRDGWNTEAFF.

This clonotype has a handful of counts. This chain links TRBV15 with TRBJ1-2; TRBD1 agrees at 7 bases. The germline CDR1 and CDR2 sequences are LNHNV and YYDKDF (reference sequence). CDR3 length equals 16 residues. After removal of 2 bases from V and 0 bases from J, the junction contained 6 bases not matched to a gene. The CDR3 nucleotides read TGTGCCACCAGCAGACCCGGGACAGAGGCTAACTATGGCTACACCTTC. Amino acid sequence: CATSRPGTEANYGYTF.

This clonotype came up many times. The genes are TRBV12-3 or TRBV12-4 and TRBJ1-1; maybe TRBD1 (5 bases). Trimming shortened V by 7 bases and J by 11 bases, and 20 bases separated the two germline ends. There are 13 residues in the CDR3. CDR3 residues: CASTPQGFAGAFF. The CDR3, as DNA: TGTGCCAGCACGCCCCAGGGTTTCGCTGGGGCTTTCTTT.

The rearrangement uses TRBV24-1 and TRBJ2-5; 12 nucleotides agree with TRBD2. The CDR3 extends over 16 amino acids. The germline CDR1 and CDR2 sequences are KGHDR and SFDVKD. The junction had 3 bases not matched to a gene; V was cut back by 0 bases and J by 5 bases. CDR3 region: CATSDLGLAGQETQYF. The CDR3 region has the DNA TGTGCCACCAGTGATTTGGGACTAGCGGGACAGGAGACCCAGTACTTC.

This clonotype was detected only a few times. The genes are TRBV20-1 and TRBJ2-3, with 9 bases aligning to TRBD2. The V gene end was trimmed by 6 bases and the J gene end by 7 bases; junction bases not matched to a gene: 14. The CDR3 has 15 amino acids. Germline CDR1 DFQATT, CDR2 SNEGSKA (reference sequence). The CDR3 region has the DNA TGCAGTGCGGACGCCTGGGGCGGGAGGGCCAATACGCAGTATTTT. It specifies CSADAWGGRANTQYF.

This clonotype has just a few counts. V is TRBV3-1 and J is TRBJ2-3; D is undetermined. Per the germline V gene, CDR1 is LGHDT and CDR2 is YNNKEL (reference sequence). The CDR3 covers 14 residues. The V end lost 4 bases, the J end lost 3 bases, and 11 bases lay between the germline ends. The CDR3: CASSLYWGTDTQYF. The CDR3 nucleotides read TGTGCCAGCAGCCTTTACTGGGGTACAGATACGCAGTATTTT.

V usage is TRBV7-9 and J usage is TRBJ2-1; possibly TRBD1 or TRBD2 for D (6 bases each). V lost 5 bases to trimming and J lost 3 bases, with 14 bases between them. The CDR3 is made up of 15 amino acids. Germline V gene data show CDR1 as SEHNR and CDR2 as FQNEAQ (reference sequence). CDR3 bases: TGTGCCAGCAGCGGATACAGGGAGGTCTACAATGAGCAGTTCTTC. Translated, it gives CASSGYREVYNEQFF.

The CDR3 region is CAISESRQGDTEAFF. The DNA of the CDR3 is TGTGCCATCAGTGAGTCGAGGCAGGGAGACACTGAAGCTTTCTTT. The chain uses TRBV10-3 and TRBJ1-1; D may be TRBD1 (5 bases). V was clipped by 0 bases and J by 3 bases, with 11 bases between them. The CDR3 runs 15 residues. Germline V CDR1 and CDR2: ENHRY, SYGVKD.

This clonotype was counted between two and nine times. J is TRBJ2-4 and V is TRBV15, with a possible D match to TRBD1 (5 bases). This CDR3 region has 14 residues. CDR1 LNHNV and CDR2 YYDKDF come from the germline V gene (reference sequence). The V end lost 2 bases, the J end lost 1 base, and 6 bases lay between the germline ends. Written as DNA, the CDR3 is TGTGCCACCAGCAGATCAGGGGCCAAAAACATTCAGTACTTC. Residues: CATSRSGAKNIQYF.